This T cell receptor (beta chain) originates from a study of molecular identifiers for immune sequencing clone quantification. In germline, CDR1 is SEHNR, CDR2 FQNEAQ (reference sequence). The CDR3 is made up of 18 amino acids. Trimming cost V 7 bases and J 4 bases; bases outside gene matches: 18. Study observations and caveats: Clones above 20 RNA copies contained over 97% of effector molecules but under 1% of naive ones. Highly expanded clone sizes could be underestimated by identical TCR molecules that share a barcode.

The sample holds many counts of this clonotype. Antigen: not known. TCRdb ran MiXCR on the PCR reads and lists one entry per CDR3 protein. The sample holds about 640,000 distinct CDR3 sequences, approximately 20% seen once. Sorting isolated naive CD8 T cells as CD8+CD4-CCR7+CD45RA+ events. V is TRBV7-9 and J is TRBJ1-1; 10 bases fit TRBD1. The source material was naive CD8+ T cells from blood, with Jurkat cell RNA spiked in. Noted subset: FACS-sorted CD8+CD4-CCR7+CD45RA+ naive T cells. The clonotype comes from a human donor in good health. Some libraries in this study had Jurkat cell RNA spiked in. CDR3 sequence reads: CASMMGIGRDRGTTEAFF. The CDR3 region has the DNA TGTGCCAGCATGATGGGAATTGGACGGGACAGGGGTACCACTGAAGCTTTCTTT.